The 2 T cell receptor beta chains reported below all come from one sample, sequenced in a study of human T cells and chemical hapten exposure. In TCRdb, the RACE reads were re-called with MiXCR into one record per CDR3 protein. The sample contains tens of thousands of distinct CDR3 sequences, 9.5% to 15% of which appear only once. The time point: pre-sensitization, week 0. As for treatment: therapeutic diphenylcyclopropenone sensitization with weekly scalp DPC. Sequencing used whole blood, obtained in connection with sensitization to the hapten diphenylcyclopropenone (DPC). The receptors here all came from a woman aged 25-40 years with alopecia areata. Some clones in this sample may be carry-over from other donors' samples.

This clonotype was counted at least ten times. The chain uses TRBV25-1 and TRBJ2-4; TRBD1 matches at 7 bases. Germline V gene lookup returns CDR1 MGHDK and CDR2 SYGVNS. Trimming cost V 4 bases and J 0 bases; bases outside gene matches: 0. This CDR3 spans 14 amino acids. CDR3 bases: TGTGCCAGCAGTGGACAGGGAGCCAAAAACATTCAGTACTTC. It is translated as CASSGQGAKNIQYF.

This clonotype turned up a few times. V is TRBV6-5 and J is TRBJ1-1; D is perhaps TRBD1 (6 bases). V lost 2 bases and J 10 bases, leaving 17 bases between the germline ends. This CDR3 has 14 residues. Germline values: CDR1 MNHEY, CDR2 SVGAGI. The CDR3 bases are TGTGCCAGCAGTTACGTGAAGGGGGGAATGGGAGCTTTCTTT. It is translated as CASSYVKGGMGAFF.